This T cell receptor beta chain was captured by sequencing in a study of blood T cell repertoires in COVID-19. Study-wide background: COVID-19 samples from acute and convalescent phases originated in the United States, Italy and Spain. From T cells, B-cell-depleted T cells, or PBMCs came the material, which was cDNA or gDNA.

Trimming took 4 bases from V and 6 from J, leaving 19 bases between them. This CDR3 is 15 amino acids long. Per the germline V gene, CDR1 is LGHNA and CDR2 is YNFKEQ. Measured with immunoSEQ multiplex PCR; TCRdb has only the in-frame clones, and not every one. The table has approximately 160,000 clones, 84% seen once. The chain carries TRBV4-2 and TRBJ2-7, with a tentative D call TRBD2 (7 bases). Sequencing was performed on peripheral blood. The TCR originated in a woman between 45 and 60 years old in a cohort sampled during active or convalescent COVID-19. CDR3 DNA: TGTGCCAGCAGCCGGGGGGGCCGGGGGCCCCCCGAGCAGTACTTC. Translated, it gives CASSRGGRGPPEQYF.